The rows below give T cell receptor beta chains drawn from one sample of a study of blood T cell repertoires in COVID-19. Method: immunoSEQ multiplex PCR; TCRdb's copy keeps in-frame clones and lacks some. This sample carries about 270,000 clones, around 89% of them seen once, and the ten largest clones take 2.4%. Sequencing was done on a sample of PBMCs or T cells enriched from blood (not recorded which). Source of these receptors: a young woman who had recovered from COVID-19. Each CDR3 is given with its conserved first and last residue. A D gene is named only where the DNA matches it firmly. The size of a clone is reported for some rows only, either as once, few or many, or as a class for expanded clones.

D | J | size | V | DNA | CDR3
. | TRBJ1-1 | . | TRBV6-5 | TGTGCCAGTTTTCGGGGGGCAGCCGCTGAAGCTTTCTTT | CASFRGAAAEAFF
TRBD2 | TRBJ2-1 | . | TRBV4-2 | TGTGCCAGCAGCCTCGGACTAGCGGGGGGATATGAGCAGTTCTTC | CASSLGLAGGYEQFF
. | TRBJ2-1 | . | TRBV2 | TGTGCCAGCAGTGATATGGCAGGGGCGGATTACAATGAGCAGTTCTTC | CASSDMAGADYNEQFF
. | TRBJ1-1 | . | TRBV6-6 | TGTGCCAGCCAACCGGGGGAGGGGACTGAAGCTTTCTTT | CASQPGEGTEAFF
. | TRBJ1-2 | . | TRBV19 | TGTGCCAGTAGTATTGGGCAGCATTATGGCTACACCTTC | CASSIGQHYGYTF
TRBD2 | TRBJ2-5 | . | TRBV5-6 | TGTGCCAGCAGCTTGTGGGAAGCGGGGGGGCCTGGAGAGACCCAGTACTTC | CASSLWEAGGPGETQYF
. | TRBJ1-5 | . | TRBV6-5 | TGTGCCAGCAGTACCCCCGGGTACAATCAGCCCCAGCATTTT | CASSTPGYNQPQHF
. | TRBJ2-5 | . | TRBV5-1 | TGCGCCAGCTACCTGACAGGATACGCCGAGACCCAGTACTTC | CASYLTGYAETQYF
TRBD2 | TRBJ2-2 | . | TRBV6-5 | TGTGCCAGCAGAGGGGTGGGGAGGGACACCGGGGAGCTGTTTTTT | CASRGVGRDTGELFF
TRBD1 | TRBJ2-7 | . | TRBV28 | TGTGCCAGCAGTCACAAACTTTTGCCCGGGACAGGATTCTCCTACGAGCAGTACTTC | CASSHKLLPGTGFSYEQYF
. | TRBJ2-1 | . | TRBV6-5 | TGTGCCAGCAGTTACTCCGGAGTCTACAATGAGCAGTTCTTC | CASSYSGVYNEQFF
TRBD2 | TRBJ2-5 | . | TRBV6-5 | TGTGCCAGCAGTTACCCGGGGGGGCGGAAGGAGACCCAGTACTTC | CASSYPGGRKETQYF
TRBD1 | TRBJ2-5 | . | TRBV9 | TGTGCCAGCAGCGGGCCAGGGGGTGCGGAGACCCAGTACTTC | CASSGPGGAETQYF
TRBD1 | TRBJ2-2 | . | TRBV11-3 | TGTGCCAGCAGCGCTAGGACAGGGGCCTTTGTGAGGGAGCTGTTTTTT | CASSARTGAFVRELFF
TRBD1 | TRBJ2-4 | . | TRBV9 | TGTGCCAGCAGCGCAGCCGGGACAGGTGTTGACATTCAGTACTTC | CASSAAGTGVDIQYF
TRBD1 | TRBJ1-5 | . | TRBV4-1 | TGCGCCAGCAGCCAAGTATGGAAGGTGCAAGGGGGCGAAAGGCATTTT | CASSQVWKVQGGERHF
TRBD2 | TRBJ2-3 | . | TRBV6-6 | TGTGCCAGCAGTCCGACTAGCGGGGGGGCGGGTAGCACAGATACGCAGTATTTT | CASSPTSGGAGSTDTQYF
. | TRBJ1-1 | . | TRBV28 | TGTGCCAGCAGTCCTCTTGGGGGGGGATTTAGGAACACTGAAGCTTTCTTT | CASSPLGGGFRNTEAFF
TRBD1 | TRBJ1-2 | . | TRBV30 | TGTGCCTGGAGTAGGGGACAGGGTAACTATGGCTACACCTTC | CAWSRGQGNYGYTF
TRBD2 | TRBJ2-3 | . | TRBV9 | TGTGCCAGCAGCGTTACTAGCGGGGGGGCCCCAAGCACAGATACGCAGTATTTT | CASSVTSGGAPSTDTQYF
. | TRBJ2-7 | . | TRBV4-1 | TGCGCCAGCAGCCCGACACCGTCCTACGAGCAGTACTTC | CASSPTPSYEQYF
. | TRBJ2-3 | . | TRBV19 | TGTGCCAGTAGGGGGCCACGCGCCACAGATACGCAGTATTTT | CASRGPRATDTQYF
TRBD1 | TRBJ1-2 | . | TRBV7-3 | TGTGCCAGCAGCTTAACGGGAACAGGGGGCGAGGGCTACACCTTC | CASSLTGTGGEGYTF
TRBD2 | TRBJ2-7 | once | TRBV5-4 | TGTGCCAGCAGCAGAGCGAGCGGGGTATTCGACGAGCAGTACTTC | CASSRASGVFDEQYF
. | TRBJ2-5 | . | TRBV6-5 | TGTGCCAGCACCAACAGGGCTGAGACCCAGTACTTC | CASTNRAETQYF
TRBD1 | TRBJ1-6 | . | TRBV5-1 | TGCGCCAGCAGCTTCGGTGGAGGGGGCTTTTATAATTCACCCCTCCACTTT | CASSFGGGGFYNSPLHF
. | TRBJ2-7 | . | TRBV12-3/TRBV12-4 | TGTGCCAGCAGTTTGCGGAGCTCCTACGAGCAGTACTTC | CASSLRSSYEQYF
TRBD1 | TRBJ2-1 | . | TRBV29-1 | TGCAGCGTAGGCGGACAGGAAAGGGGTGAGCAGTTCTTC | CSVGGQERGEQFF
. | TRBJ2-5 | . | TRBV19 | TGTGCCAGTAGGGAACGGGGAGGGGGAGAGACCCAGTACTTC | CASRERGGGETQYF
TRBD1 | TRBJ2-5 | . | TRBV6-5 | TGTGCCAGCAGGTTACGGGACAGGGTGGCGGAGACCCAGTACTTC | CASRLRDRVAETQYF
TRBD2 | TRBJ2-1 | . | TRBV15 | TGTGCCACCAGCAGAGACCAACTAGCGGGGGGATCCTACAATGAGCAGTTCTTC | CATSRDQLAGGSYNEQFF
TRBD1 | TRBJ1-2 | . | TRBV2 | TGTGCCAGGACTAGACAGGGCTATGGCTACACCTTC | CARTRQGYGYTF
TRBD2 | TRBJ2-3 | . | TRBV3-1/TRBV3-2 | TGTGCCAGCAGCCCTAGCGGGGGGCCCACAGATACGCAGTATTTT | CASSPSGGPTDTQYF
TRBD1 | TRBJ1-4 | once | TRBV3-1/TRBV3-2 | TGTGCCAGCAGCCATACAGGGGGAGGTGAAAAACTGTTTTTT | CASSHTGGGEKLFF
TRBD1 | TRBJ2-7 | . | TRBV19 | TGTGCCAGTAGTGTTCGGACAGGCCCCTACGAGCAGTACTTC | CASSVRTGPYEQYF
. | TRBJ1-3 | once | TRBV5-4 | TGTGCCAGCAGTAGTGGTGGTATCACTGGAAACACCATATATTTT | CASSSGGITGNTIYF
TRBD1 | TRBJ1-5 | . | TRBV3-1/TRBV3-2 | TGTGCCAGCAGCCGATACAGGGGCGGGAATCAGCCCCAGCATTTT | CASSRYRGGNQPQHF
TRBD1 | TRBJ1-2 | once | TRBV6-4 | TGTGCCAGCAGTGACGGGCAGGGGGTCTATGGCTACACCTTC | CASSDGQGVYGYTF
TRBD1 | TRBJ1-3 | . | TRBV3-1/TRBV3-2 | TGTGCCAGCAGCCAAATGACAGGGCGAAACTCAGGAAACACCATATATTTT | CASSQMTGRNSGNTIYF
. | TRBJ1-4 | once | TRBV5-1 | TGCGCCAGCAGCTTATTGGGCGGGGCTGGTGAAAAACTGTTTTTT | CASSLLGGAGEKLFF
TRBD2 | TRBJ2-3 | . | TRBV11-2 | TGTGCCAGCAGCTTAGGGACTAGCGGGGGGCCAAGCACAGATACGCAGTATTTT | CASSLGTSGGPSTDTQYF
. | TRBJ1-2 | . | TRBV18 | TGTGCCAGCTCACCACCGTACCCAGGGGATATTCGTGGCTACACCTTC | CASSPPYPGDIRGYTF
. | TRBJ1-1 | . | TRBV5-1 | TGCGCCAGCAGCTTGCGGTCAGGATTCCCTGAAGCTTTCTTT | CASSLRSGFPEAFF
TRBD1 | TRBJ1-6 | . | TRBV5-4 | TGTGCCAGCAGCTGGGCCGGACAGGGGGTTTCACCCCTCCACTTT | CASSWAGQGVSPLHF
. | TRBJ1-2 | . | TRBV2 | TGTGCCAGCAAGGGAGCCCTATCTAACTATGGCTACACCTTC | CASKGALSNYGYTF
TRBD2 | TRBJ2-1 | . | TRBV9 | TGTGCCAGCAGCTTTCGACTAGCGGGGATGGATGAGCAGTTCTTC | CASSFRLAGMDEQFF
. | TRBJ2-5 | . | TRBV18 | TGTGCCAGCTCACAAGAGACTTCGCTGGGGACCCAGTACTTC | CASSQETSLGTQYF
. | TRBJ1-2 | . | TRBV6-5 | TGTGCCAGCACCCCCAGCGACTATGGCTACACCTTC | CASTPSDYGYTF
TRBD1 | TRBJ1-2 | . | TRBV4-1 | TGCGCCAGCAGCCAAGACGCGCAAGGGGGCTTTGGCTACACCTTC | CASSQDAQGGFGYTF
TRBD2 | TRBJ2-3 | . | TRBV2 | TGTGCCAGCAGTGAACTAGCGGGGGCTCCAGATACGCAGTATTTT | CASSELAGAPDTQYF
. | TRBJ2-7 | . | TRBV6-5 | TGTGCCAGCAGTTCCCGCGGGGTGGCCTACGAGCAGTACTTC | CASSSRGVAYEQYF
. | TRBJ1-6 | . | TRBV28 | TGTGCCAGCAGTTTAGACGGGAGCTCCTATAATTCACCCCTCCACTTT | CASSLDGSSYNSPLHF
. | TRBJ1-2 | . | TRBV27 | TGTGCCAGCAGTTTTAGGGGTAACTATGGCTACACCTTC | CASSFRGNYGYTF
TRBD2 | TRBJ2-2 | . | TRBV5-1 | TGCGCCAGCAGCTTGGAGCGGGGGAACGGGGAGCTGTTTTTT | CASSLERGNGELFF
TRBD2 | TRBJ2-5 | . | TRBV19 | TGTGCCAGTAGTATTGCGGGAGGGGAGACCCAGTACTTC | CASSIAGGETQYF
. | TRBJ2-5 | . | TRBV5-1 | TGCGCCAGCAGCGCCGATGCTTCTTCTGGGAGAGGGCGGTACTTC | CASSADASSGRGRYF
TRBD2 | TRBJ2-1 | . | TRBV14 | TGTGCCAGCAGCCAAGTGAGGACTAGCGTCCATGAGCAGTTCTTC | CASSQVRTSVHEQFF